Described below is a single T cell receptor (beta chain) sequence and its context. These data originate in a study of blood T cell repertoires in COVID-19. As for the study in general: Spain, Italy and the United States supplied samples that represented acute and convalescent COVID-19. PBMCs, B-cell-depleted T cells, or T cells were the source of the cDNA or gDNA that made up the material.

Original analysis: Nucleated cell counts were estimated from reference gene primer amplification. Using immunoSEQ multiplex PCR, the repertoire was profiled, and TCRdb retains in-frame clones only, with some absent. The V and J calls and clone size are taken from that table; D and trimming were inferred from the DNA. The sample shows around 190,000 clones, 89% of them seen only once. V dropped 4 bases and J dropped 1; count of bases not matched to a gene: 3. This CDR3 spans 15 amino acids. Germline loops: CDR1 SGHRS, CDR2 YFSETQ. Sequenced material: peripheral blood. The TCR was taken from a young man who had recovered from COVID-19. The V and J genes are TRBV5-1 and TRBJ2-5; the match to TRBD2 covers 11 bases. Written as DNA, the CDR3 is TGCGCCAGCAGCACGACTAGCGGGGTCCAAGAGACCCAGTACTTC. This encodes CASSTTSGVQETQYF.